Listed below are T cell receptor beta chains from one sample, sequenced in a study of T cells in Graves' hyperthyroidism and ophthalmopathy. TCRdb independently ran MiXCR on the multiplex PCR reads; one entry per CDR3 protein. Among 500,000 to 550,000 distinct CDR3 sequences listed, around 20% were seen once. The sequenced sample consisted of blood. These receptors were collected from a middle-aged man with Graves' ophthalmopathy. Each CDR3 is given with its conserved first and last residue. Fields, in order: J gene, V gene, CDR3 protein.

j_gene: TRBJ2-5
v_gene: TRBV7-8
CDR3aa: CASSLASSVQETQYF

j_gene: TRBJ2-2
v_gene: TRBV6-2/TRBV6-3
CDR3aa: CATLRDSATGELFF

j_gene: TRBJ1-4
v_gene: TRBV12-3/TRBV12-4
CDR3aa: CASSLGDRSSGEKLFF

j_gene: TRBJ1-5
v_gene: TRBV30
CDR3aa: CAWRGGSNQPQHF

j_gene: TRBJ2-2
v_gene: TRBV7-2
CDR3aa: CASSLVISRGELFF

j_gene: TRBJ1-1
v_gene: TRBV30
CDR3aa: CAWTVWNTEAFF

j_gene: TRBJ2-7
v_gene: TRBV27
CDR3aa: CASRGTGAYEQYF

j_gene: TRBJ1-6
v_gene: TRBV7-9
CDR3aa: CASSLAGRGSPLHF

j_gene: TRBJ2-1
v_gene: TRBV7-9
CDR3aa: CASSLGTKQFF

j_gene: TRBJ2-2
v_gene: TRBV5-1
CDR3aa: CASSLNPLTNTGELFF

j_gene: TRBJ2-1
v_gene: TRBV6-2/TRBV6-3
CDR3aa: CASSLAVSGVYNEQFF

j_gene: TRBJ2-2
v_gene: TRBV29-1
CDR3aa: CSVEDQGRGELFF

j_gene: TRBJ2-7
v_gene: TRBV27
CDR3aa: CASSPGLAGRGEQYF

j_gene: TRBJ2-5
v_gene: TRBV11-2
CDR3aa: CASNLPREETQYF

j_gene: TRBJ2-3
v_gene: TRBV12-3/TRBV12-4
CDR3aa: CASRAGLGGDTQYF

j_gene: TRBJ1-2
v_gene: TRBV27
CDR3aa: CASSPTAGNVYGYTF

j_gene: TRBJ2-1
v_gene: TRBV30
CDR3aa: CAWSAGTGSYNEQFF

j_gene: TRBJ2-3
v_gene: TRBV7-6
CDR3aa: CASSFEAGDQYF

j_gene: TRBJ2-1
v_gene: TRBV10-3
CDR3aa: CAIGDSGGSYNEQFF

j_gene: TRBJ1-1
v_gene: TRBV5-1
CDR3aa: CASSSPTGMNTEAFF

j_gene: TRBJ1-2
v_gene: TRBV7-8
CDR3aa: CASSLDLASRGGGYTF

j_gene: TRBJ1-2
v_gene: TRBV18
CDR3aa: CASSPLITTGGKGGYTF

j_gene: TRBJ2-1
v_gene: TRBV4-3
CDR3aa: CASSHILAGGGGEQFF

j_gene: TRBJ2-7
v_gene: TRBV5-1
CDR3aa: CASSLPRTSGRSEQYF

j_gene: TRBJ1-1
v_gene: TRBV12-3/TRBV12-4
CDR3aa: CASSEHTTGTEAFF

j_gene: TRBJ2-3
v_gene: TRBV7-8
CDR3aa: CASSLRRRGLLTDTQYF

j_gene: TRBJ1-5
v_gene: TRBV5-6
CDR3aa: CASSLRQGGQPQHF

j_gene: TRBJ1-5
v_gene: TRBV28
CDR3aa: CASSTRKGGNNQPQHF

j_gene: TRBJ2-7
v_gene: TRBV2
CDR3aa: CASRPAGQDSYEQYF

j_gene: TRBJ1-5
v_gene: TRBV20-1
CDR3aa: CSARGGHDNQPQHF